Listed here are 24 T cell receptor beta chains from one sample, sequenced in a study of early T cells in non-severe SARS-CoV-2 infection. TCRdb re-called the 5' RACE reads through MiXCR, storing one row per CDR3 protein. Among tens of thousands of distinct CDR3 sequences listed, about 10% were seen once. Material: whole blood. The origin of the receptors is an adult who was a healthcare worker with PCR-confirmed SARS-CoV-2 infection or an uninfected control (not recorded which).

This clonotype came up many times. The CDR3 is CASSLRSGTTQETQYF. CDR3 in DNA: TGTGCCAGCAGCTTAAGGTCGGGGACAACACAAGAGACCCAGTACTTC. The chain combines TRBV7-2 with TRBJ2-5, with D perhaps TRBD1 (6 bases). V lost 2 bases to trimming and J lost 2 bases, with 15 bases between them. The germline gives CDR1 SGHTA, CDR2 FQGNSA. The CDR3 sequence is 16 residues long. The variable domain in full, completed from reference TRBV7-2 and TRBJ2-5, reads GAGVSQSPSNKVTEKGKDVELRCDPISGHTALYWYRQSLGQGLEFLIYFQGNSAPDKSGLPSDRFSAERTGGSVSTLTIQRTQQEDSAVYLCASSLRSGTTQETQYFGPGTRLLVL.

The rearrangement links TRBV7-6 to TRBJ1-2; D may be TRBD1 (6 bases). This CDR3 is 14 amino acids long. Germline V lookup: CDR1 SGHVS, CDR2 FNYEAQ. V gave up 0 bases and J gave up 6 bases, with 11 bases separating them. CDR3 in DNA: TGTGCCAGCAGCTTAGCGCTACAGGGAAATGGCTACACCTTC. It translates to CASSLALQGNGYTF.

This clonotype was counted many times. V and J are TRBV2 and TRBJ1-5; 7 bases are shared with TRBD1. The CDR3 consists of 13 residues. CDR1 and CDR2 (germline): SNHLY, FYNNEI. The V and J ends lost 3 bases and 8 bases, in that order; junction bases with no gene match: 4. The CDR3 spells CASSEQGVEPQHF. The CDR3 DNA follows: TGTGCCAGCAGTGAGCAGGGGGTGGAGCCCCAGCATTTT.

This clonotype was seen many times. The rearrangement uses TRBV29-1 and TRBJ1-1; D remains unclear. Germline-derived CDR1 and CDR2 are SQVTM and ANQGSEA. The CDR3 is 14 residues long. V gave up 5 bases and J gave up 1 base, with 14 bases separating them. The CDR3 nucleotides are TGCAGCGTTTCTCTCCTACCCTCGAACACTGAAGCTTTCTTT. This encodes CSVSLLPSNTEAFF.

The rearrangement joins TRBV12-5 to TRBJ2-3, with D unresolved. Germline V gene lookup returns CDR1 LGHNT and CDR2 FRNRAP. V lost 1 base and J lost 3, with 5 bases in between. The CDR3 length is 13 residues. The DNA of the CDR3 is TGTGCTAGTGGTTTGGGAGGAACAGATACGCAGTATTTT. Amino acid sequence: CASGLGGTDTQYF.

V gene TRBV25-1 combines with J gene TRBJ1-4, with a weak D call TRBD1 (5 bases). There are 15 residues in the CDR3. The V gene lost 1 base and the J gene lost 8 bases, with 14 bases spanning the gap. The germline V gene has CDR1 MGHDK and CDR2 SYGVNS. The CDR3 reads CASSEWDGLGEKLFF. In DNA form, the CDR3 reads TGTGCCAGCAGTGAATGGGACGGCCTGGGGGAAAAACTGTTTTTT. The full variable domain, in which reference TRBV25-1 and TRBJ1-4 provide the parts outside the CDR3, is EADIYQTPRYLVIGTGKKITLECSQTMGHDKMYWYQQDPGMELHLIHYSYGVNSTEKGDLSSESTVSRIRTEHFPLTLESARPSHTSQYLCASSEWDGLGEKLFFGSGTQLSVL.

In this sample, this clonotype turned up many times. The CDR3 loop is CASSSGGSGSSYNEQFF. CDR3 nucleotides: TGTGCCAGCAGCTCTGGGGGTAGCGGGAGCTCCTACAATGAGCAGTTCTTC. V and J are TRBV7-2 and TRBJ2-1, with TRBD2 matching 9 bases. The V gene's germline CDR1 is SGHTA and CDR2 FQGNSA. The length of the CDR3 is 17 residues. J was trimmed by 0 bases and V by 4 bases; bases with no gene match: 7.

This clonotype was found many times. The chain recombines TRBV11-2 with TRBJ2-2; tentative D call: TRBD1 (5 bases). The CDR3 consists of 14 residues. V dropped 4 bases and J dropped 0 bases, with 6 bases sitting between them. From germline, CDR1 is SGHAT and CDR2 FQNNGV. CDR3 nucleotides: TGTGCCAGCAGCTCCAGGGCGAACACCGGGGAGCTGTTTTTT. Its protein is CASSSRANTGELFF.

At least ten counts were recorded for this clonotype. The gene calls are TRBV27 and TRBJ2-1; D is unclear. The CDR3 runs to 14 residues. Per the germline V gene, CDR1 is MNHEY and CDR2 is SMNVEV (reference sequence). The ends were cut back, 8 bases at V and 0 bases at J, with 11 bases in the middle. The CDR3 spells CASSDRSSYNEQFF. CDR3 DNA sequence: TGTGCCAGCTCCGACCGGAGCTCCTACAATGAGCAGTTCTTC.

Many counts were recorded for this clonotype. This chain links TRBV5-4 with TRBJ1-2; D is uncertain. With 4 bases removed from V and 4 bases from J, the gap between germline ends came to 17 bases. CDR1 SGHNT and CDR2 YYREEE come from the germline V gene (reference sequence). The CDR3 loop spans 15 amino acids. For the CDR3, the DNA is TGTGCCAGCAGCCGGAGGACCGCTGAGGCCTATGGCTACACCTTC. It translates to CASSRRTAEAYGYTF. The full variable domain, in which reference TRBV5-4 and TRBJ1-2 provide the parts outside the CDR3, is ETGVTQSPTHLIKTRGQQVTLRCSSQSGHNTVSWYQQALGQGPQFIFQYYREEENGRGNFPPRFSGLQFPNYSSELNVNALELDDSALYLCASSRRTAEAYGYTFGSGTRLTVV.

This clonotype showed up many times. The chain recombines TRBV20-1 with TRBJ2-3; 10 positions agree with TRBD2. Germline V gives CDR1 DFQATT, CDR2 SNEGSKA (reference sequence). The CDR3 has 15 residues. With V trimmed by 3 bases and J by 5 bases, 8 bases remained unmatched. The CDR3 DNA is TGCAGTGCTAGGGACCCGTTAGCGGGAGGAGATACGCAGTATTTT. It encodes CSARDPLAGGDTQYF.

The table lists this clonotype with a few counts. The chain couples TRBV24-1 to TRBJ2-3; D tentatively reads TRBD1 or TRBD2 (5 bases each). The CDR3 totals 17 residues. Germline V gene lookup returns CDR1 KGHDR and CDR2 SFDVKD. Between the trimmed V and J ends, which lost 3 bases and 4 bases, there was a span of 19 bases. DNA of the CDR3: TGTGCCACCAGTGATGGGACCGCCGTCGTTTTTCCAGATACGCAGTATTTT. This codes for CATSDGTAVVFPDTQYF.

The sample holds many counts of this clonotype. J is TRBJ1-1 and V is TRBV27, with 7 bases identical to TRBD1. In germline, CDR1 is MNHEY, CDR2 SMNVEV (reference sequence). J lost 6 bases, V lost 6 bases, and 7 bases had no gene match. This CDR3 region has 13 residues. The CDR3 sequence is CASRDRLRSEAFF. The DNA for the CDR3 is TGTGCCAGCAGGGACAGGTTACGGTCTGAAGCTTTCTTT.

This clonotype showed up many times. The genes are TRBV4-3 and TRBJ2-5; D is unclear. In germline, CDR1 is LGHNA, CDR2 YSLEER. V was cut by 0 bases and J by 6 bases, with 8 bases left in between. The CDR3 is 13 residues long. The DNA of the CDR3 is TGCGCCAGCAGCCAAGATCTGGTGAAGACCCAGTACTTC. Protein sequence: CASSQDLVKTQYF.

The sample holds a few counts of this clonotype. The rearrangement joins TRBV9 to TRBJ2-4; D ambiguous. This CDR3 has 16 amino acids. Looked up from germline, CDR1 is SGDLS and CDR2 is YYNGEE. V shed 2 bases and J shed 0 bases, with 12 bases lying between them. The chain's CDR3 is CASSVAGFLAKNIQYF. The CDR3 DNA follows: TGTGCCAGCAGCGTTGCAGGTTTTTTAGCCAAAAACATTCAGTACTTC.

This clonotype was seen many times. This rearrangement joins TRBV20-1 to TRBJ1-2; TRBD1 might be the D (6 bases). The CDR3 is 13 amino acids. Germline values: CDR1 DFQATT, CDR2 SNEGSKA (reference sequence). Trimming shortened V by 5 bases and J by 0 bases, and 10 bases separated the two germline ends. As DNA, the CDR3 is TGCAGTGCTCCGACAGGCACTAACTATGGCTACACCTTC. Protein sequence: CSAPTGTNYGYTF.

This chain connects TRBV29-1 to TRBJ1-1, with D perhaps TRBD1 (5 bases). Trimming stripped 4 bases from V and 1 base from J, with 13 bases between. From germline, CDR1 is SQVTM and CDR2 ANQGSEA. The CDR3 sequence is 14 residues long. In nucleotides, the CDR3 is TGCAGCGTTGCCCGACTAACAGGGAACACTGAAGCTTTCTTT. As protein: CSVARLTGNTEAFF.

In DNA form, the CDR3 reads TGTGCCAGCAGCCAAGATAACAGGGTAGACTACGAGCAGTACTTC. Translation: CASSQDNRVDYEQYF. The J gene is TRBJ2-7, the V gene TRBV4-2; perhaps TRBD1 as D (6 bases). Germline-derived CDR1 and CDR2 are LGHNA and YNFKEQ. The CDR3 runs to 15 residues. V shed 0 bases and J shed 3 bases, with 12 bases lying between them.

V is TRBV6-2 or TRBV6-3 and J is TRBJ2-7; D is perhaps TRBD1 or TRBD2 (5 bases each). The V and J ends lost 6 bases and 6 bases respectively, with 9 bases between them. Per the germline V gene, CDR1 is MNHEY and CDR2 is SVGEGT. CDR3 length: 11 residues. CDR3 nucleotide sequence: TGTGCCAGCAGAGCCGGGACCGAGCAGTACTTC. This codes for CASRAGTEQYF.

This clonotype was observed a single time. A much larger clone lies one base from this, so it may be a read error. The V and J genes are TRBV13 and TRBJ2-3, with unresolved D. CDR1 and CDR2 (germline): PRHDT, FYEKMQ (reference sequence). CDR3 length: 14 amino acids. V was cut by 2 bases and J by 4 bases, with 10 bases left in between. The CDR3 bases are TGTGCCAGCAGCTTAAGAGGCTCCCCAGATACGCAGTATTTT. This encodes CASSLRGSPDTQYF.

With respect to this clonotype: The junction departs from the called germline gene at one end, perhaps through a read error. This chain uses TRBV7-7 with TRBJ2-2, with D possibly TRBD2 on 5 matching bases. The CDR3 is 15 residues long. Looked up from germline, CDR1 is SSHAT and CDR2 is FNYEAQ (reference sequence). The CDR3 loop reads CASSFSGNPAGELFF. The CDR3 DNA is TGTGCTAGCAGCTTCTCCGGGAACCCGGCCGGGGAGCTGTTTTTT.

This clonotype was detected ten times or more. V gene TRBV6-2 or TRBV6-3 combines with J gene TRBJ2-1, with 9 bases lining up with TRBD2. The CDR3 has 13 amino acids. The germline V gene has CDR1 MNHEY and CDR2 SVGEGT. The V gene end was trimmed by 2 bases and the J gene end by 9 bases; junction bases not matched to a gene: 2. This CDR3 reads CASSYGTSTEQFF. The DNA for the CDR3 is TGTGCCAGCAGTTACGGGACTAGCACTGAGCAGTTCTTC.

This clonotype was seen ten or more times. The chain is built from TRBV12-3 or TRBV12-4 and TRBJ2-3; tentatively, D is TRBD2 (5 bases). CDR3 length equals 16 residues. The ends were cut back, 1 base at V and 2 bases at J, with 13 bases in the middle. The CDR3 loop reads CASSLGGFLPTDTQYF. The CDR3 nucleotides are TGTGCCAGCAGTTTAGGAGGGTTTTTGCCCACAGATACGCAGTATTTT.

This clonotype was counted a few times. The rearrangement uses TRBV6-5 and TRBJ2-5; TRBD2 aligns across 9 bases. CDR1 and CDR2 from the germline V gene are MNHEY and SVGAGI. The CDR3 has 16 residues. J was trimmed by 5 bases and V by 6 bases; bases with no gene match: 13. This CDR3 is CASRTASGVQGETQYF. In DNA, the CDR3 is TGTGCCAGCAGAACAGCTAGCGGGGTTCAGGGGGAGACCCAGTACTTC.